Described below is a single TCR beta chain sequence and its context. Original processing notes: The authors estimated nucleated cell counts from reference gene primer amplification. Profiled with immunoSEQ multiplex PCR; TCRdb holds only in-frame clones, not every one. That table furnishes V, J and clone size, whereas the DNA furnished D and trimming. The data contain under 150,000 clones, 75% to 90% of them singletons. These data come from a study of blood T cell repertoires in COVID-19. Study background: Samples came from the United States, Italy and Spain, spanning acute and convalescent COVID-19.

The germline V gene has CDR1 GTSNPN and CDR2 SVGIG (reference sequence). The CDR3 is 16 residues long. The V and J ends lost 2 bases and 1 base, in that order; junction bases with no gene match: 10. Material: peripheral blood. This sequence was found in a woman aged 55-70 years with COVID-19, enrolled during active disease. V gene TRBV30 combines with J gene TRBJ2-7; TRBD1 matches at 8 bases. The CDR3 region is CAWSLGQGRVSYEQYF. The CDR3 bases are TGTGCCTGGAGTCTCGGACAGGGCCGGGTATCCTACGAGCAGTACTTC.